This record covers a single T cell receptor (beta chain). Negative isolation yielded CD8+ and CD4+ T cells; FACS enriched TEMRA cells. Reverse transcription used about 0.45 to 1 ug RNA and random hexamers. Amplification of TCR beta CDR3 by immunoSEQ multiplex PCR spanned 54 Vbeta and 13 Jbeta. TCRdb processed the immunoSEQ multiplex PCR reads anew with MiXCR; each CDR3 protein has one entry. The table records about 120,000 distinct CDR3 sequences, roughly 94% of them present only once. This record belongs to a study of CD8 T cells in Susac syndrome. Germline V lookup: CDR1 SQVTM, CDR2 ANQGSEA. The CDR3 consists of 13 residues. The V gene end was trimmed by 6 bases and the J gene end by 4 bases; junction bases not matched to a gene: 7.

Material: CD8+ T cells from PBMCs. This clonotype originated in a human donor with Susac syndrome. The genes are TRBV29-1 and TRBJ2-7; TRBD1 matches at 9 bases. The CDR3 DNA is TGCAGCGTATCGGACAGGGGCGGGTACGAGCAGTACTTC. Translation: CSVSDRGGYEQYF.